This T cell receptor beta chain comes out of a study of T cell clonotyping in hematopoietic cell transplantation (dated by TCRdb to the early 2020s). Regarding the complete study: In the study, some 140 blood samples were gathered from 35 consecutive transplant recipients and their related donors. Patients were recruited between late 2015 and early 2017 and followed until late 2020 or death. What the authors observed across the whole study: Recipient TCR diversity fell after transplant, with pathologically expanded clonotypes rising progressively from day 30 to day 180. Donor and pretransplant recipient Inverse Simpson Index values predicted broader posttransplant TCR repertoire diversity. The sample size was limited, and because cells were not sorted, the contributions of CD4 and CD8 repertoires could not be separated. Only a small fraction of recipient repertoires overlapped donor repertoires, with over 95% appearing de novo at the given depth.

Comment on this clone: Its antigen target is currently unknown. Within one base of it there is no much larger clone, and no base qualities were kept.

The immunoSEQ assay, a bias-controlled multiplex PCR with V- and J-specific primers, was used to amplify TCR beta CDR3 regions from genomic DNA. A proprietary barcode and Illumina adapter sequences were added to the CDR3 amplicons in a second PCR step. An Illumina MiSeq instrument was used to sequence the CDR3 libraries. On the authors' methods: Export and quality control were handled in immunoSEQ Analyzer 3.0, while downstream analyses relied on R Bioconductor and Immunarch. Only productive rearrangements within the normalized downsampled data set were used in the calculation of repertoire metrics. In the normalized cohort, a clonotype counted as pathologically expanded if the clonotype was larger than 5 templates. Repertoire diversity was measured with the Inverse Simpson Index. To capture all clonotypes, the CMV-specificity analyses were run on the non-normalized data set. The clones in this table, taken by TCRdb from immuneACCESS, are in-frame only. Not every clone is retained; where verified, under half of the shortfall comes from an unresolved V gene, and the cause of the rest is unknown. The V and J calls and the clone size are those of that table, but D and trimming were determined from the DNA. The sample table lists over 10,000 clones, approximately 80% of them with a count of one. 5.5% to 7.5% of the sample is held by the ten biggest clonotypes.

The label giving this sample's time point can be read as: 100 days after allo-HCT. Blood from recipients was drawn about 28 days before transplant and again at days 30, 100 and 180 after transplant. Using Nuclei Lysis Solution, genomic DNA was extracted from unfractionated peripheral blood mononuclear cells that were either fresh or cryopreserved. Reading the germline V gene gives CDR1 MGHRA and CDR2 YSYEKL. V lost 6 bases and J lost 2 bases, and the count of bases not matched to a germline gene is 6. The CDR3, cysteine through phenylalanine, is 15 amino acids long. Of the read, only the CDR3 DNA is kept; its 45 bases are in frame from base 1.

Sample: PBMCs, taken 100 days after allogeneic stem cell transplant. This receptor was taken from a female patient between 35 and 55 years old who had an allogeneic stem cell transplant from a related donor, so T cells may come from the graft donor. Some clones in this sample may be carry-over from other donors' samples. The chain was built from TRBV4-1 and TRBJ2-7, and 11 junction bases match TRBD1. The DNA is as follows: TGCGCCAGCAGGCAGGGACAGGGGGGGGCCTACGAGCAGTACTTC. It specifies CASRQGQGGAYEQYF.